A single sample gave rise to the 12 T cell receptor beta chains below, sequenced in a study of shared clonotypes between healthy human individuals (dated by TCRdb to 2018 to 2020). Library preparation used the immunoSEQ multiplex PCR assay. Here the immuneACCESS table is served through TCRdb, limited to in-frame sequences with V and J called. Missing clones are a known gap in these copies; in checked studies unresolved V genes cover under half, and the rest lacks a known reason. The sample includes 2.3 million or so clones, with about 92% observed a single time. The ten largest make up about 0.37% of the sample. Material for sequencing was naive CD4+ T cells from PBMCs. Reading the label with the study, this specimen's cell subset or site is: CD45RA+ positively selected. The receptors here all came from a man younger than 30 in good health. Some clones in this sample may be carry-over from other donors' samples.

CDR3 nucleotides: TGTGCCAGCAGCTTTTTGGGGGCGGCGAACACTGAAGCTTTCTTT. Translation gives CASSFLGAANTEAFF. This chain joins TRBV5-4 and TRBJ1-1; the D gene is possibly TRBD1 (6 bases). CDR1 is SGHNT, CDR2 YYREEE, per germline (reference sequence). Between the trimmed V and J ends, which lost 2 bases and 1 base, there was a span of 12 bases. There are 15 residues in the CDR3.

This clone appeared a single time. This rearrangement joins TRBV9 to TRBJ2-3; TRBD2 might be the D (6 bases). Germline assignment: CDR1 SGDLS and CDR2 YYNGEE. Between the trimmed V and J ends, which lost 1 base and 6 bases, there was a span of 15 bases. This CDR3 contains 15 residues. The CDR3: CASSVFVGAGDTQYF. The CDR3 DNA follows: TGTGCCAGCAGCGTATTTGTAGGGGCGGGGGATACGCAGTATTTT.

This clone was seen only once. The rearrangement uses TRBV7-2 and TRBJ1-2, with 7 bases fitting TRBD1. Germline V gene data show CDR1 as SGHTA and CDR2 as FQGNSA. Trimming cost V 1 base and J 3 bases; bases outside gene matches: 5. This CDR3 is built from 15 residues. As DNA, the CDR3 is TGTGCCAGCAGCTTAGTGGGGCAGGGGGACTATGGCTACACCTTC. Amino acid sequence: CASSLVGQGDYGYTF.

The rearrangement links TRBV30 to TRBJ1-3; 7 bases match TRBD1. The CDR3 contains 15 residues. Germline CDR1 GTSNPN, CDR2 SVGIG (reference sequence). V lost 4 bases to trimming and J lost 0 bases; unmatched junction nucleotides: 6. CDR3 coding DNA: TGTGCCTGGACCCGCTCAGGGGGCTCTGGAAACACCATATATTTT. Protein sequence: CAWTRSGGSGNTIYF. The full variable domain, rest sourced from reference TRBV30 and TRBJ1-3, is SQTIHQWPATLVQPVGSPLSLECTVEGTSNPNLYWYRQAAGRGLQLLFYSVGIGQISSEVPQNLSASRPQDRQFILSSKKLLLSDSGFYLCAWTRSGGSGNTIYFGEGSWLTVV.

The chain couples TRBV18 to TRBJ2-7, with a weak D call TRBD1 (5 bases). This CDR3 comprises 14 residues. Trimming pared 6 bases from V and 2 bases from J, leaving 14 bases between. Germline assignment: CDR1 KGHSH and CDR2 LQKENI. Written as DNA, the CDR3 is TGTGCCAGCTCTTTCCAGGGTGGTCCCTACGAGCAGTACTTC. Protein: CASSFQGGPYEQYF.

CDR3 DNA: TGTGCCAGCAGCGTCGACGGACTTTACGAGCAGTACTTC. It is translated as CASSVDGLYEQYF. The chain is built from TRBV9 and TRBJ2-7, with D perhaps matching TRBD2 (5 bases). The V end was cut by 2 bases, the J end by 4 bases, with 10 bases between. Germline CDR1 reads SGDLS; CDR2 reads YYNGEE. This CDR3 has 13 residues.

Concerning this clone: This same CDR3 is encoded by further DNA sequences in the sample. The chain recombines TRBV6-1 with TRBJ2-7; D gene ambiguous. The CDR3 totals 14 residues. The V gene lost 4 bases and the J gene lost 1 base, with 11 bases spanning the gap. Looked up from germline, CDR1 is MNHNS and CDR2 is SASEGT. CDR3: CASSGAGVSYEQYF. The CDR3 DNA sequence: TGTGCCAGCAGTGGGGCAGGAGTGTCCTACGAGCAGTACTTC.

CDR3 coding DNA: TGTGCCAGCAGTGTCATGGGGGGATCGAACATTCAGTACTTC. This sequence encodes CASSVMGGSNIQYF. The chain links TRBV6-1 to TRBJ2-4; tentatively, D is TRBD2 (6 bases). CDR3 length: 14 amino acids. CDR1 MNHNS and CDR2 SASEGT come from the germline V gene. The V gene lost 4 bases and the J gene lost 7 bases, with 14 bases spanning the gap.

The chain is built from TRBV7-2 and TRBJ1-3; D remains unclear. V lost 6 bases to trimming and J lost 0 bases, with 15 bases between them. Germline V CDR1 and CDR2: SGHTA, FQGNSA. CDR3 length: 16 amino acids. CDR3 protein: CASSSNPVSSGNTIYF. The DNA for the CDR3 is TGTGCCAGCAGTTCAAACCCTGTGAGCTCTGGAAACACCATATATTTT.

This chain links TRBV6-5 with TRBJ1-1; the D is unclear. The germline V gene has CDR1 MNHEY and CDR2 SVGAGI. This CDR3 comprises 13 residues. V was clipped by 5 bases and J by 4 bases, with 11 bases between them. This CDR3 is CASSPLGRTEAFF. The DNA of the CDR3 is TGTGCCAGCAGTCCTCTGGGTCGCACTGAAGCTTTCTTT.

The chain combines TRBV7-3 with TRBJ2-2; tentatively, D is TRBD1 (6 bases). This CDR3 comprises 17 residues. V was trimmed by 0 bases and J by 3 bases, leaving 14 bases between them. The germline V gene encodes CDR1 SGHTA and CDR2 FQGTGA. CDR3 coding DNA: TGTGCCAGCAGCTTAACCATCTCGACAGGAGACACCGGGGAGCTGTTTTTT. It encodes CASSLTISTGDTGELFF. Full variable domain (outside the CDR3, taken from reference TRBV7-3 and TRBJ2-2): GAGVSQTPSNKVTEKGKYVELRCDPISGHTALYWYRQSLGQGPEFLIYFQGTGAADDSGLPNDRFFAVRPEGSVSTLKIQRTERGDSAVYLCASSLTISTGDTGELFFGEGSRLTVL.

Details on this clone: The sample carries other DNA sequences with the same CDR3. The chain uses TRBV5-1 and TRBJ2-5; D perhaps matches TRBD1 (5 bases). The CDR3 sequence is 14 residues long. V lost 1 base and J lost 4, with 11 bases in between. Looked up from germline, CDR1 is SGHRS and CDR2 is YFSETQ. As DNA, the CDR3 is TGCGCCAGCAGCTTGAGTCCAGGGTCAGAGACCCAGTACTTC. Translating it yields CASSLSPGSETQYF.